The 14 T cell receptor beta chains below were found in one sample sequenced in a study of neurological immune-mediated disorders. TCRdb re-derived calls from the 5' RACE reads in MiXCR, one entry per CDR3 protein. The sample holds 60,000 to 75,000 distinct CDR3 sequences; roughly 9.8% are singletons and the top ten take roughly an eighth. The time point here: longitudinal time-point 2. The material sequenced was PBMCs. The source is a man between 25 and 39 years old in good health.

This clonotype occurred many times. The V and J genes are TRBV5-1 and TRBJ2-1; TRBD1 aligns across 7 bases. Looked up from germline, CDR1 is SGHRS and CDR2 is YFSETQ. J lost 0 bases, V lost 4 bases, and 4 bases had no gene match. The CDR3 sequence is 15 residues long. CDR3: CASSQSGGSYNEQFF. DNA of the CDR3: TGCGCCAGCAGCCAGTCAGGGGGCTCCTACAATGAGCAGTTCTTC.

As for this clonotype: A read error may account for a junction end that differs from germline. The chain carries TRBV28 and TRBJ1-5; TRBD1 matches 9 bases. Germline CDR1 and CDR2: MDHEN and SYDVKM. The CDR3 is 15 residues long. Here the CDR3 reads CASSFVQGAGQPQHF. CDR3 nucleotide sequence: TGTGCTAGCAGTTTCGTACAGGGGGCAGGTCAGCCCCAGCATTTT.

This clonotype came up many times. This chain connects TRBV13 to TRBJ2-3; tentative D call: TRBD2 (5 bases). The CDR3 is 13 residues long. Trimming removed 2 bases from V and 2 bases from J, with 5 bases in between. CDR1 and CDR2 from the germline V gene are PRHDT and FYEKMQ (reference sequence). The CDR3 is CASSLRDTDTQYF. The CDR3 DNA follows: TGTGCCAGCAGCTTACGGGACACAGATACGCAGTATTTT.

At least ten counts were recorded for this clonotype. V usage is TRBV7-2 and J usage is TRBJ2-3; 12 bases are a match to TRBD2. J was trimmed by 0 bases and V by 2 bases; bases with no gene match: 0. Germline CDR1 reads SGHTA; CDR2 reads FQGNSA. This CDR3 comprises 16 residues. The CDR3 DNA is TGTGCCAGCAGCTTACTAGCGGGAGGGAGCACAGATACGCAGTATTTT. Protein product: CASSLLAGGSTDTQYF.

The sample holds many counts of this clonotype. As DNA, the CDR3 is TGCAGTGCATATACGACAGGGCTATTGGTTGGAAAGACCCAGTACTTC. Its protein product is CSAYTTGLLVGKTQYF. The J gene is TRBJ2-5, the V gene TRBV20-1; 7 positions agree with TRBD1. V was pared by 6 bases and J by 6 bases, with 19 bases of the junction left unmatched. The germline V gene has CDR1 DFQATT and CDR2 SNEGSKA (reference sequence). The CDR3 is made up of 16 amino acids.

This clonotype was observed at least ten times. V is TRBV7-9 and J is TRBJ2-7; 7 bases agree with TRBD2. The V gene end was trimmed by 2 bases and the J gene end by 3 bases; junction bases not matched to a gene: 7. Germline lookup yields CDR1 SEHNR and CDR2 FQNEAQ (reference sequence). This CDR3 spans 15 amino acids. The CDR3 sequence is CASSLSEGEGYEQYF. DNA of the CDR3: TGTGCCAGCAGCTTATCCGAAGGGGAGGGCTACGAGCAGTACTTC.

This clonotype was counted many times. The V call is TRBV3-1, the J call TRBJ2-2; no clear D gene. Trimming removed 6 bases at V and 3 bases at J, with 8 bases between. CDR1 is LGHDT and CDR2 is YNNKEL in the germline V gene (reference sequence). The CDR3 covers 13 residues. The CDR3 DNA sequence: TGTGCCAGCAGTAGGAGCGACACCGGGGAGCTGTTTTTT. Its protein product is CASSRSDTGELFF.

In its sample, this clonotype was seen many times. This chain links TRBV5-1 with TRBJ2-4; TRBD1 matches 10 bases. V was clipped by 0 bases and J by 2 bases; unmatched bases: 2. The CDR3 extends over 16 amino acids. Per germline, CDR1 SGHRS and CDR2 YFSETQ. CDR3 amino acids: CASSLGQGASKNIQYF. The CDR3 region has the DNA TGCGCCAGCAGCTTGGGACAGGGGGCCTCCAAAAACATTCAGTACTTC.

In this sample, this clonotype turned up many times. The V gene is TRBV18, the J gene TRBJ1-5; 7 bases line up with TRBD1. This CDR3 contains 15 residues. Germline V gene data show CDR1 as KGHSH and CDR2 as LQKENI. The ends lost 2 bases at V and 2 bases at J; junction bases unmatched: 3. CDR3 nucleotide sequence: TGTGCCAGCTCACCAGACAGGGTTGGCAATCAGCCCCAGCATTTT. This gives the protein CASSPDRVGNQPQHF.

This clonotype was detected ten times or more. The chain uses TRBV4-1 and TRBJ2-3, with TRBD2 identical over 7 bases. V trimming: 4 bases; J trimming: 5 bases; junction bases outside the gene matches: 12. The CDR3 consists of 16 residues. CDR1 MGHRA and CDR2 YSYEKL come from the germline V gene. Written as DNA, the CDR3 is TGCGCCAGCAGCCTGACTATCGGACGGGGGGAAGATACGCAGTATTTT. Residues: CASSLTIGRGEDTQYF.

There are many counts of this clonotype. V and J are TRBV10-2 and TRBJ2-1, with no clear D. The CDR3 covers 11 residues. The ends were cut back, 3 bases at V and 7 bases at J, with 4 bases in the middle. CDR1 and CDR2 (germline): WSHSY, SAAADI. CDR3 bases: TGCGCCAGCAGTGAAATAAATGAGCAGTTCTTC. It codes for CASSEINEQFF.

In its sample, this clonotype was seen many times. The chain uses TRBV27 and TRBJ2-7, with 10 bases that match TRBD2. J gave up 6 bases and V 5 bases, and 13 bases lay outside the gene matches. The CDR3 totals 16 residues. The V gene's germline CDR1 is MNHEY and CDR2 SMNVEV (reference sequence). The CDR3, as DNA: TGTGCCAGCAGTACAGCAAGGAAAGCGGGAGGGGGCGAGCAGTACTTC. Its translation is CASSTARKAGGGEQYF.

This clonotype was picked up many times. V and J are TRBV27 and TRBJ2-5, with 7 bases that match TRBD1. Unmatched junction bases numbered 9, after V lost 3 bases and J lost 5 bases. Germline assignment: CDR1 MNHEY and CDR2 SMNVEV (reference sequence). This CDR3 contains 15 residues. Written as DNA, the CDR3 is TGTGCCAGCAGTTTCCTCGACAGGGTGGGGGAGACCCAGTACTTC. This codes for CASSFLDRVGETQYF.

The chain links TRBV6-1 to TRBJ2-1; 11 bases agree with TRBD2. The CDR3 consists of 14 residues. V was pared by 5 bases and J by 10 bases, with 7 bases of the junction left unmatched. Germline values: CDR1 MNHNS, CDR2 SASEGT. In nucleotides, the CDR3 is TGTGCCAGCAGTACTAGCGGGAGTTTCTGGGAGCAGTTCTTC. Amino acid sequence: CASSTSGSFWEQFF.